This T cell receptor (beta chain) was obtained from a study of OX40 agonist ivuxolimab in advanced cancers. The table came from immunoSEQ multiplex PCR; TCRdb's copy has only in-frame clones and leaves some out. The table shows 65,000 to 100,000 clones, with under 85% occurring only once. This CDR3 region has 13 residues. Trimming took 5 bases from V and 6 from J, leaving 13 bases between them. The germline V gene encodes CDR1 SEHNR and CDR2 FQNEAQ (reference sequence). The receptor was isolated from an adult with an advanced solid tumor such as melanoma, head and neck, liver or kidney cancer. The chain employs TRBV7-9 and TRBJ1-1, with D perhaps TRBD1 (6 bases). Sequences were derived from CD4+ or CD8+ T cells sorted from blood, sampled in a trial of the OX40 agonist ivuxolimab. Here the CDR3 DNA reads TGTGCCAGCAGCCGGGACATGGGGGCTGAAGCTTTCTTT. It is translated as CASSRDMGAEAFF.